This TCR beta chain was obtained from a study of CD8 T cells in Susac syndrome. The CDR3 sequence is 14 residues long. Germline V gene sequence: CDR1 SNHLY, CDR2 FYNNEI. Between the trimmed V and J ends, which lost 2 bases and 5 bases, there was a span of 13 bases. In this sample, this clonotype turned up once. Random-hexamer reverse transcription was applied to roughly 0.5 to 1 ug RNA. By means of immunoSEQ multiplex PCR, TCR beta CDR3 spanning 54 Vbeta and 13 Jbeta underwent amplification. TCRdb itself ran the immunoSEQ multiplex PCR reads through MiXCR, one entry per CDR3 protein. The table shows hundreds of thousands of distinct CDR3 sequences, with more than 70% occurring only once. The multiple sclerosis controls consisted of treatment-naive patients with relapsing-remitting disease, either stable or active.

V and J are TRBV2 and TRBJ2-7, with D perhaps TRBD1 (6 bases). The clonotype originates from a human donor with multiple sclerosis. The source material was CD8+ T cells from PBMCs. The CDR3 spells CASSETGYRNEQYF. The CDR3 DNA reads as TGTGCCAGCAGTGAAACAGGGTATCGAAACGAGCAGTACTTC. Using reference TRBV2 and TRBJ2-7 for the parts outside the CDR3, the full variable domain is EPEVTQTPSHQVTQMGQEVILRCVPISNHLYFYWYRQILGQKVEFLVSFYNNEISEKSEIFDDQFSVERPDGSNFTLKIRSTKLEDSAMYFCASSETGYRNEQYFGPGTRLTVT.